This T cell receptor beta chain derives from a study of human T cells and chemical hapten exposure. Study summary: On the upper back, patch tests were applied with 0.01% DPC and read at 6 days.

Each CDR3 protein gets one entry after TCRdb re-called the RACE reads with MiXCR. The repertoire holds about 55,000 distinct CDR3 sequences, with 9.5% to 10% as singletons. The CDR3 is 16 amino acids. V was clipped by 8 bases and J by 0 bases, with 14 bases between them. Germline assignment: CDR1 MDHEN and CDR2 SYDVKM. This sample's time point: pre-sensitization, week 0. The treatment was: therapeutic diphenylcyclopropenone sensitization with weekly scalp DPC. Researchers extracted total RNA from unfractionated whole blood. The input for sequencing was whole blood, taken in connection with sensitization to the hapten diphenylcyclopropenone (DPC). The rearrangement uses TRBV28 and TRBJ2-6; perhaps D is TRBD1 or TRBD2 (5 bases each). The receptor was isolated from a woman aged 25 to 45 with alopecia areata. Some clones in this sample may be carry-over from other donors' samples. CDR3 coding DNA: TGTGCCAGCCGTCATGGGGGAATCTCTGGGGCCAACGTCCTGACTTTC. Its translation is CASRHGGISGANVLTF.